Shown below are 3 T cell receptor beta chains from a single sample sequenced in a study of CD8 T cells in ankylosing spondylitis. No antigen is known for these receptors. Study-wide findings and caveats: Ankylosing spondylitis blood seemed to carry a telltale TCR beta motif made of under ten highly homologous variants.

TCRdb recomputed calls from the 5' RACE reads with MiXCR, one row per CDR3 protein. The sample shows approximately 400,000 distinct CDR3 sequences, 15% to 20% of them seen only once. The sequenced material came from blood, either unsorted or a sorted T cell fraction (not recorded which). The source is a male donor with ankylosing spondylitis.

The chain couples TRBV5-1 to TRBJ2-7; the match to TRBD1 covers 10 bases. From germline, CDR1 is SGHRS and CDR2 YFSETQ. V lost 4 bases and J lost 1; bases outside the gene matches: 5. The length of the CDR3 is 15 residues. Here the CDR3 DNA reads TGCGCCAGCAGCCAGGGACAGGGGAGATCCTACGAGCAGTACTTC. Its translation: CASSQGQGRSYEQYF.

J is TRBJ1-1 and V is TRBV20-1; D might be TRBD1 (5 bases). The CDR3 has 14 amino acids. CDR1 DFQATT and CDR2 SNEGSKA come from the germline V gene (reference sequence). V was trimmed by 3 bases and J by 0 bases, leaving 11 bases between them. CDR3 coding DNA: TGCAGTGCTAGGGGGGGTAATCTGAACACTGAAGCTTTCTTT. Residues: CSARGGNLNTEAFF.

The rearrangement joins TRBV19 to TRBJ1-1, with a weak D call TRBD1 (5 bases). Germline assignment: CDR1 LNHDA and CDR2 SQIVND (reference sequence). The CDR3 runs 13 residues. V shed 6 bases and J shed 4 bases, with 12 bases lying between them. This CDR3 is CASSSGWGTEAFF. The CDR3 nucleotides are TGTGCCAGTAGCTCAGGGTGGGGCACTGAAGCTTTCTTT.